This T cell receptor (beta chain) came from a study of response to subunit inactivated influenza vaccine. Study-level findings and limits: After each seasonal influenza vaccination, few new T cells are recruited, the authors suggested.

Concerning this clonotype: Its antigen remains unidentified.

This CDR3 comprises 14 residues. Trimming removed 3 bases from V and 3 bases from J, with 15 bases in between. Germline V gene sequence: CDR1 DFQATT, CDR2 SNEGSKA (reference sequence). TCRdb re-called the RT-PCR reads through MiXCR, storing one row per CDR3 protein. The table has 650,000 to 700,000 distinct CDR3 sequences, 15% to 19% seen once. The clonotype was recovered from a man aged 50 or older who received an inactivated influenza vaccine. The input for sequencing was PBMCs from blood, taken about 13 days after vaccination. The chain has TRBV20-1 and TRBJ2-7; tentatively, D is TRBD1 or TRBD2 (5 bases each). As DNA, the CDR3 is TGCAGTGCTAGGCCGGCTCGGGGCCACTACGAGCAGTACTTC. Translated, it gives CSARPARGHYEQYF.